These 8 T cell receptor beta chains came from one sample sequenced in a study of blood T cells in healthy people across ages. A second PCR of 7 to 11 cycles used a sample-barcoded 5' primer and a J-beta primer mix. TCRdb fed the 5' RACE reads into MiXCR, producing one record per CDR3 protein. The sample lists 1.6 million or so distinct CDR3 sequences; roughly 30% were seen once. The sample was blood. The receptors come from a woman aged 25 to 39 in good health.

This rearrangement joins TRBV20-1 to TRBJ2-7; 8 bases agree with TRBD1. V was clipped by 0 bases and J by 5 bases; unmatched bases: 12. Per the germline V gene, CDR1 is DFQATT and CDR2 is SNEGSKA (reference sequence). This CDR3 is 16 amino acids long. The CDR3 sequence: CSARDRRQGPAHEQYF. The DNA for the CDR3 is TGCAGTGCTAGAGATAGGCGACAGGGGCCAGCCCACGAGCAGTACTTC.

The CDR3 region has the DNA TGTGCCAGCAGCTCACCCCGAGGGCCCGGGGGCTACACCTTC. Translation gives CASSSPRGPGGYTF. The chain uses TRBV9 and TRBJ1-2; no reliable D call. The germline CDR1 and CDR2 sequences are SGDLS and YYNGEE. The CDR3 runs to 14 residues. V was pared by 4 bases and J by 8 bases, with 18 bases between.

This clonotype was seen only a few times. The V gene is TRBV9, the J gene TRBJ2-3; TRBD2 matches 9 bases. V gave up 0 bases and J gave up 2 bases; unmatched junction bases: 10. This CDR3 comprises 18 residues. Germline loops: CDR1 SGDLS, CDR2 YYNGEE. CDR3 bases: TGTGCCAGCAGCGTAGATGGTAGCGGGGGTTTCTACACAGATACGCAGTATTTT. Its translation is CASSVDGSGGFYTDTQYF.

This clonotype was picked up one time. The chain employs TRBV9 and TRBJ2-1; TRBD2 matches 8 bases. CDR1 is SGDLS, CDR2 YYNGEE, per germline. The trim removed 0 bases at V and 6 bases at J, leaving 8 bases unmatched. CDR3 size: 16 residues. The CDR3 DNA reads TGTGCCAGCAGCGTAGGGGCGACCGGGACTAGCAATGAGCAGTTCTTC. Its translation is CASSVGATGTSNEQFF.

The chain combines TRBV6-1 with TRBJ2-3, with 12 bases aligning to TRBD2. Germline V gene lookup returns CDR1 MNHNS and CDR2 SASEGT. Trimming cost V 4 bases and J 5 bases; bases outside gene matches: 7. The CDR3 covers 16 residues. CDR3 sequence reads: CASSAGTSGLGDTQYF. CDR3 sequence (DNA): TGTGCCAGCAGTGCCGGGACTAGCGGGTTGGGAGATACGCAGTATTTT.

The rearrangement joins TRBV20-1 to TRBJ2-7, with TRBD2 matching 10 bases. Germline-derived CDR1 and CDR2 are DFQATT and SNEGSKA (reference sequence). The CDR3 runs 16 residues. Trimming cost V 0 bases and J 3 bases; bases outside gene matches: 8. Here the CDR3 DNA reads TGCAGTGCTAGAGATCTGGAGCGGGGGGGCAGCTACGAGCAGTACTTC. As protein: CSARDLERGGSYEQYF.

In this sample, this clonotype turned up a few times. This chain connects TRBV6-5 to TRBJ2-3; 7 bases fit TRBD2. The CDR3 consists of 15 residues. Germline V lookup: CDR1 MNHEY, CDR2 SVGAGI. With V trimmed by 1 base and J by 8 bases, 9 bases remained unmatched. This CDR3 is CASSYWREGRVTQYF. The CDR3 bases are TGTGCCAGCAGTTACTGGAGGGAGGGCCGGGTTACGCAGTATTTT.

This clonotype has more than one count but fewer than ten. V and J are TRBV4-1 and TRBJ1-2, with D tentatively TRBD1 (5 bases). The CDR3 has 15 residues. In germline, CDR1 is MGHRA, CDR2 YSYEKL. Trimming stripped 0 bases from V and 3 bases from J, with 11 bases between. The CDR3 protein is CASSQDTRGYYGYTF. The CDR3 nucleotides are TGCGCCAGCAGCCAAGATACTCGGGGCTACTATGGCTACACCTTC.